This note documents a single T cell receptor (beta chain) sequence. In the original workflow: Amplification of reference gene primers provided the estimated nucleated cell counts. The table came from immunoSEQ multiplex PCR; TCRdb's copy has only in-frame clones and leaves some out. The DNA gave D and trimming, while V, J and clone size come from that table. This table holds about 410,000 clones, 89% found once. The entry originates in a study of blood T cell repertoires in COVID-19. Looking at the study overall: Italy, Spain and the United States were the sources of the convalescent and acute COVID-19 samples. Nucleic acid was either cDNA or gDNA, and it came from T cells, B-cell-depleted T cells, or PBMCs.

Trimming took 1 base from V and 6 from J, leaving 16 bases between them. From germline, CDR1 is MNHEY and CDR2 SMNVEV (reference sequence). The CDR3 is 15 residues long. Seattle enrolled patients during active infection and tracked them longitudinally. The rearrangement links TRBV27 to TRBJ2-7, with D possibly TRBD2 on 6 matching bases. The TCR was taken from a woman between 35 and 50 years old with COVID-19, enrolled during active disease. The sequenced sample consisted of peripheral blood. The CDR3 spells CASSLFGGTRGEQYF. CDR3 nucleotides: TGTGCCAGCAGTTTATTTGGAGGGACGAGGGGCGAGCAGTACTTC.